This T cell receptor beta chain was recorded in a study of shared clonotypes between healthy human individuals. TCRdb's copy holds only in-frame clones and misses some; the assay was immunoSEQ multiplex PCR. This table holds nearly 1,000,000 clones, 76% found once. The CDR3 totals 12 residues. Germline loops: CDR1 SGHRS, CDR2 YFSETQ. Trimming stripped 3 bases from V and 0 bases from J, with 2 bases between. The sample was memory CD4+ T cells sorted from blood. The subset here: CD45RA-negative fraction. This TCR came from a man aged 18 to 29 in good health. This rearrangement joins TRBV5-1 to TRBJ2-3; no definite D call. The CDR3 region is CASSYSTDTQYF. CDR3 nucleotide sequence: TGCGCCAGCAGCTATAGCACAGATACGCAGTATTTT.